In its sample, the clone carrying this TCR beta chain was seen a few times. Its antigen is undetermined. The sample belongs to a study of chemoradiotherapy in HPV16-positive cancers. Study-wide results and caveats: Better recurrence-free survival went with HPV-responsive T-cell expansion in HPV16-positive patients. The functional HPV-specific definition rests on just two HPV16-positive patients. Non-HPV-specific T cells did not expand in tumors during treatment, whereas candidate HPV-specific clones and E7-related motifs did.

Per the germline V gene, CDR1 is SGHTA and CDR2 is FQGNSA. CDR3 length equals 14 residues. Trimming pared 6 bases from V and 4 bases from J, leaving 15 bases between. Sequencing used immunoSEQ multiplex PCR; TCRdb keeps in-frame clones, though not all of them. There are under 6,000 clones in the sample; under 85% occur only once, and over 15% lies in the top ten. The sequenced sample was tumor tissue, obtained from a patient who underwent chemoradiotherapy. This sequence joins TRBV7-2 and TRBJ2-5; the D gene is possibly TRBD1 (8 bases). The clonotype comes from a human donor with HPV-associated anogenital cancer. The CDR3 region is CASSPTGGGETQYF. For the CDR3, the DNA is TGTGCCAGCAGTCCAACAGGGGGGGGAGAGACCCAGTACTTC.